A single sample is the source of the 10 T cell receptor beta chains below, sequenced in a study of siplizumab effects on memory and regulatory T cells. The table came from immunoSEQ multiplex PCR; TCRdb's copy has only in-frame clones and leaves some out. The data show 90,000 to 120,000 clones, about 91% seen once. Material for sequencing was CD4+ T cells sorted from blood. The source is a human donor in good health. Some clones in this sample may be carry-over from other donors' samples.

J is TRBJ2-7 and V is TRBV5-1; D not resolved. CDR1 SGHRS and CDR2 YFSETQ come from the germline V gene. The CDR3 sequence is 14 residues long. V was trimmed by 0 bases and J by 5 bases, leaving 12 bases between them. CDR3 sequence reads: CASSLGLPGDEQYF. CDR3 DNA: TGCGCCAGCAGCTTGGGGCTTCCGGGCGACGAGCAGTACTTC.

The rearrangement uses TRBV19 and TRBJ2-7; 7 nucleotides match TRBD2. The CDR3 is made up of 15 amino acids. After removal of 6 bases from V and 6 bases from J, the junction contained 14 bases not matched to a gene. Per germline, CDR1 LNHDA and CDR2 SQIVND (reference sequence). The DNA of the CDR3 is TGTGCCAGTAGCGTAAGGGCGGGGACTAACGGCGAGCAGTACTTC. Encoded protein: CASSVRAGTNGEQYF.

Comments on this clone: Distinct nucleotide sequences in the sample also encode this CDR3. The chain is built from TRBV5-1 and TRBJ1-1, with D maybe TRBD1 (5 bases). CDR1 and CDR2 (germline): SGHRS, YFSETQ. Between the trimmed V and J ends, which lost 4 bases and 4 bases, there was a span of 14 bases. This CDR3 has 14 amino acids. The chain's CDR3 is CASSPSGGSTEAFF. CDR3 bases: TGCGCCAGCAGCCCGTCGGGGGGGTCCACTGAAGCTTTCTTT.

The rearrangement joins TRBV27 to TRBJ1-2; no reliable D call. From germline, CDR1 is MNHEY and CDR2 SMNVEV (reference sequence). CDR3 size: 13 residues. Trimming took off 2 bases at V and 2 bases at J, with 6 bases between the two ends. The CDR3 reads CASSLEGNYGYTF. The CDR3 nucleotides read TGTGCCAGCAGTTTAGAGGGAAACTATGGCTACACCTTC.

The V call is TRBV6-6, the J call TRBJ2-7, with a weak D call TRBD1 (6 bases). V lost 0 bases and J 0 bases, leaving 12 bases between the germline ends. The CDR3 length is 16 residues. Per germline, CDR1 MNHNY and CDR2 SVGAGI (reference sequence). For the CDR3, the DNA is TGTGCCAGCAGTTACTCGAGGCAGGGGAGCTCCTACGAGCAGTACTTC. This gives the protein CASSYSRQGSSYEQYF.

The rearrangement uses TRBV29-1 and TRBJ2-7, with D possibly TRBD1 on 5 matching bases. CDR1 and CDR2 from the germline V gene are SQVTM and ANQGSEA. Trimming took 7 bases from V and 2 from J, leaving 9 bases between them. The CDR3 has 11 residues. The CDR3 DNA sequence: TGCAGCGCCCAGACAGCCTACGAGCAGTACTTC. It codes for CSAQTAYEQYF.

The chain combines TRBV7-3 with TRBJ2-5, with 8 bases matching TRBD2. Germline V lookup: CDR1 SGHTA, CDR2 FQGTGA. The CDR3 sequence is 18 residues long. Trimming cost V 1 base and J 4 bases; bases outside gene matches: 14. For the CDR3, the DNA is TGTGCCAGCAGCTTAATGGGATATACTAGCGGAGGTAGAGAGACCCAGTACTTC. Translating it yields CASSLMGYTSGGRETQYF.

This clone is a singleton in its sample. This chain joins TRBV6-6 and TRBJ2-5, with 7 bases that match TRBD1. The CDR3 sequence is 15 residues long. CDR1 MNHNY and CDR2 SVGAGI come from the germline V gene (reference sequence). V lost 2 bases to trimming and J lost 7 bases; unmatched junction nucleotides: 10. The CDR3 DNA reads as TGTGCCAGCAGTTACAGCGGACAGGAAGGCGGGACCCAGTACTTC. Translation gives CASSYSGQEGGTQYF.

The chain links TRBV28 to TRBJ2-1, with TRBD2 identical over 8 bases. The germline V gene encodes CDR1 MDHEN and CDR2 SYDVKM. The CDR3 runs to 17 residues. Losses at the gene ends were 4 bases for V and 4 bases for J; bases not matched to a gene: 12. This CDR3 reads CASSWGGLAALYNEQFF. DNA for the CDR3: TGTGCCAGCAGTTGGGGCGGACTAGCAGCCTTATACAATGAGCAGTTCTTC.

V gene TRBV20-1 combines with J gene TRBJ2-7; no definite D call. The CDR3 has 11 amino acids. The germline V gene encodes CDR1 DFQATT and CDR2 SNEGSKA (reference sequence). V gave up 6 bases and J gave up 0 bases, with 6 bases separating them. CDR3 nucleotide sequence: TGCAGTGCCCATAGCTCCTACGAGCAGTACTTC. Translating gives CSAHSSYEQYF.